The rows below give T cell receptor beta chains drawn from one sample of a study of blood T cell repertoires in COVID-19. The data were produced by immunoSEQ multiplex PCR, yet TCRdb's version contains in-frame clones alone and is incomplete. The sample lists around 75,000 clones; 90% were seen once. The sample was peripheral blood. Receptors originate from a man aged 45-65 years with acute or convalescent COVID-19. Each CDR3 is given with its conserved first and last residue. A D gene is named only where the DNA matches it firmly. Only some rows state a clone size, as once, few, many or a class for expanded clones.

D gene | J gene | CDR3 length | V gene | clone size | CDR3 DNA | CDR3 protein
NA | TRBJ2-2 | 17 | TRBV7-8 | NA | TGTGCCAGCAGCATGCGATCACGGACAACGAACACCGGGGAGCTGTTTTTT | CASSMRSRTTNTGELFF
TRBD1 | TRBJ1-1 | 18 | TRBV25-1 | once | TGTGCCAGCAGTGGCCGGACAGGGGGCTTGAATGGGAACACTGAAGCTTTCTTT | CASSGRTGGLNGNTEAFF
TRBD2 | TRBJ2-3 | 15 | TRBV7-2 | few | TGTGCCAGCAGCCGGGCTAGCGGGAGCACAGATACGCAGTATTTT | CASSRASGSTDTQYF
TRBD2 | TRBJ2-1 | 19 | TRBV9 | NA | TGTGCCAGCAGCGTAGCCCCCCTTATGGACGGGAGGGCCTACAATGAGCAGTTCTTC | CASSVAPLMDGRAYNEQFF
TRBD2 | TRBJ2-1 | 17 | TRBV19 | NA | TGTGCCAGTAGCCCCCCGGGTGCTAGCGGGAAGTACAATGAGCAGTTCTTC | CASSPPGASGKYNEQFF
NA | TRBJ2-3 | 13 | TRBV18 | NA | TGTGCCAGCTCACCATCTCGCGCAGATACGCAGTATTTT | CASSPSRADTQYF
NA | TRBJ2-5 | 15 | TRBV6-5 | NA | TGTGCCAGCAGTTACTCTCAGCGGTCCCAAGAGACCCAGTACTTC | CASSYSQRSQETQYF
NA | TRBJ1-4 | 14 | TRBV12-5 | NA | TGTGCTAGTGCCGACAGGCGCACACCTGAAAAACTGTTTTTT | CASADRRTPEKLFF
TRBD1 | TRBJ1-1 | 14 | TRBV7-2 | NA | TGTGCCAGCAGTCCAGGACAGGCAAACACTGAAGCTTTCTTT | CASSPGQANTEAFF
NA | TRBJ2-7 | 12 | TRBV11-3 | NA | TGTGCCAGCAGCTTAAAGGGGTTCGAGCAGTACTTC | CASSLKGFEQYF
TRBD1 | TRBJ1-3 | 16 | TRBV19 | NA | TGTGCCAGTAGTGTACAGGGGGCCTCCTCTGGAAACACCATATATTTT | CASSVQGASSGNTIYF
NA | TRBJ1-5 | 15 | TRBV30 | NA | TGTGCCTGGAGTACCGGCAGGGGTGCGTTTCAGCCCCAGCATTTT | CAWSTGRGAFQPQHF
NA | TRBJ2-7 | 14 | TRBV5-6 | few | TGTGCCAGCAGCTTGCTCCGGGGCTCCTACGAGCAGTACTTC | CASSLLRGSYEQYF
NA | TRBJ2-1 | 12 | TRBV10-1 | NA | TGCGCCAGCAGTGAGCCGGGGTCACAGCAGTTCTTC | CASSEPGSQQFF
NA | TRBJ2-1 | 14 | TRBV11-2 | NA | TGTGCCAGCAGCTCTAGTTCTATATACAATGAGCAGTTCTTC | CASSSSSIYNEQFF